The entry that follows covers one T cell receptor beta chain sequence. CDR1 SGHVS and CDR2 FNYEAQ come from the germline V gene. CDR3 length equals 15 residues. Trimming stripped 4 bases from V and 7 bases from J, with 16 bases between. These data come from a study of blood T cell repertoires in COVID-19. The overall study: Specimens from acute and convalescent COVID-19 originated in the United States, Italy and Spain. T cells, B-cell-depleted T cells, or PBMCs supplied cDNA or gDNA.

The authors' processing: Amplification with reference gene primers provided the estimates of nucleated cell counts. Only in-frame clones appear in the TCRdb table, and some are missing; sequencing was by immunoSEQ multiplex PCR. The DNA was the basis for D and trimming; V, J and clone size are from that table. The sample gives 140,000 or so clones, over 75% of which show up once; around 2.9% is in the top ten. This receptor was taken from a middle-aged man with acute or convalescent COVID-19. Sequences were obtained from peripheral blood. The J gene is TRBJ2-2, the V gene TRBV7-6, with a weak D call TRBD2 (7 bases). In DNA form, the CDR3 reads TGTGCCAGCAGCTCCCGGACTAGAGGGGGCGGGGAGCTGTTTTTT. Translated, it gives CASSSRTRGGGELFF.